This TCR beta chain comes out of a study of OX40 agonist ivuxolimab in advanced cancers. Study information: Patients undergoing dose escalation presented with hepatocellular carcinoma, melanoma, renal cell or head and neck cancer.

Worth noting for this clone: Its antigen remains unidentified.

The repertoire was sequenced with immunoSEQ multiplex PCR; TCRdb's copy has only in-frame clones and lacks some. The sample holds about 52,000 clones, about 86% seen once. Overall study results and limits: At 0.1 to 3.0 mg/kg, clonal expansion of CD4+ and CD8+ blood T cells had occurred by week 6.

The clonotype originates from an adult with an advanced solid tumor such as melanoma, head and neck, liver or kidney cancer. Sample: CD4+ or CD8+ T cells sorted from blood, taken in a trial of the OX40 agonist ivuxolimab.

In nucleotides, the CDR3 is TGTGCCACCAGCAGACCGGACAGGGGATCGCTGCAGTACTTC. This sequence encodes CATSRPDRGSLQYF. The chain employs TRBV15 and TRBJ2-7; 9 bases match TRBD1. V was clipped by 2 bases and J by 9 bases; unmatched bases: 8. The CDR3 extends over 14 amino acids. Germline lookup yields CDR1 LNHNV and CDR2 YYDKDF (reference sequence).